This is a list of T cell receptor beta chains from one sample in a study of cytomegalovirus exposure and HLA in healthy donors. Using immunoSEQ multiplex PCR, the repertoire was profiled, and TCRdb retains in-frame clones only, with some absent. The data contain approximately 100,000 clones, about two thirds of them singletons. The specimen sequenced was PBMCs. These receptors all stem from a female donor in good health and CMV-seronegative. CDR3s include the opening cysteine and the closing phenylalanine or tryptophan. Fields, in order: clone size, J gene, V gene, D gene, CDR3 protein, CDR3 DNA. D genes are given only for firm matches. Clone size appears in some rows only: once, few, many, or a class for an expanded clone.

clone size: NA
J gene: TRBJ1-4
V gene: TRBV2
D gene: TRBD1
CDR3 protein: CARGTGNEKLFF
CDR3 DNA: TGTGCCAGAGGGACAGGGAATGAAAAACTGTTTTTT

clone size: NA
J gene: TRBJ2-7
V gene: TRBV27
D gene: NA
CDR3 protein: CASSRARGLWGQYF
CDR3 DNA: TGTGCCAGCAGTAGAGCCAGGGGTTTATGGGGGCAGTACTTC

clone size: NA
J gene: TRBJ2-3
V gene: TRBV10-1
D gene: TRBD2
CDR3 protein: CAGPSGRFEDTQYF
CDR3 DNA: TGCGCCGGGCCTAGCGGGAGGTTCGAGGATACGCAGTATTTT

clone size: NA
J gene: TRBJ2-1
V gene: TRBV19
D gene: TRBD2
CDR3 protein: CASSVGLAARVFF
CDR3 DNA: TGTGCCAGTAGTGTCGGGCTAGCGGCGAGGGTGTTCTTC

clone size: NA
J gene: TRBJ2-3
V gene: TRBV30
D gene: TRBD2
CDR3 protein: CAWTSGRVLSTDTQYF
CDR3 DNA: TGTGCCTGGACTAGCGGGAGGGTACTTAGCACAGATACGCAGTATTTT

clone size: once
J gene: TRBJ1-2
V gene: TRBV6-6
D gene: NA
CDR3 protein: CATSGRQNYGYTF
CDR3 DNA: TGTGCCACCAGTGGAAGACAAAACTATGGCTACACCTTC

clone size: NA
J gene: TRBJ2-4
V gene: TRBV4-2
D gene: TRBD2
CDR3 protein: CASSQDRPSGSDIQYF
CDR3 DNA: TGTGCCAGCAGCCAAGATCGTCCTAGCGGGAGCGACATTCAGTACTTC

clone size: NA
J gene: TRBJ2-1
V gene: TRBV7-3
D gene: NA
CDR3 protein: CASSLGTGPYNEQFF
CDR3 DNA: TGTGCCAGCAGCTTAGGGACTGGGCCCTACAATGAGCAGTTCTTC

clone size: few
J gene: TRBJ2-7
V gene: TRBV11-3
D gene: TRBD1
CDR3 protein: CASSLTGTGRFLRYEQYF
CDR3 DNA: TGTGCCAGCAGCCTAACCGGGACAGGGCGCTTTCTTCGCTACGAGCAGTACTTC

clone size: few
J gene: TRBJ2-1
V gene: TRBV19
D gene: NA
CDR3 protein: CASSISGISWYNEQFF
CDR3 DNA: TGTGCCAGTAGTATTTCAGGGATTAGTTGGTACAATGAGCAGTTCTTC

clone size: NA
J gene: TRBJ2-5
V gene: TRBV7-3
D gene: TRBD1
CDR3 protein: CASSPTGLETQYF
CDR3 DNA: TGTGCCAGCAGCCCGACAGGGCTGGAGACCCAGTACTTC

clone size: NA
J gene: TRBJ1-2
V gene: TRBV11-2
D gene: TRBD1
CDR3 protein: CASSLGGQGILYGYTF
CDR3 DNA: TGTGCCAGCAGCTTAGGGGGACAGGGGATATTGTATGGCTACACCTTC

clone size: few
J gene: TRBJ2-7
V gene: TRBV30
D gene: NA
CDR3 protein: CAWSREYEQYF
CDR3 DNA: TGTGCCTGGAGTCGAGAGTACGAGCAGTACTTC

clone size: NA
J gene: TRBJ1-2
V gene: TRBV9
D gene: NA
CDR3 protein: CASSVGSRDPKGYTF
CDR3 DNA: TGTGCCAGCAGCGTAGGATCTCGGGATCCTAAAGGCTACACCTTC

clone size: NA
J gene: TRBJ1-1
V gene: TRBV28
D gene: TRBD1
CDR3 protein: CASSGPDRAYTEAFF
CDR3 DNA: TGTGCCAGCAGTGGCCCGGACAGGGCTTACACTGAAGCTTTCTTT

clone size: NA
J gene: TRBJ1-6
V gene: TRBV27
D gene: TRBD1
CDR3 protein: CASSFLDRVNSPLHF
CDR3 DNA: TGTGCCAGCAGTTTTCTTGACAGGGTTAATTCACCCCTCCACTTT

clone size: once
J gene: TRBJ2-5
V gene: TRBV7-2
D gene: NA
CDR3 protein: CASSLVSKETQYF
CDR3 DNA: TGTGCCAGCAGCTTAGTTAGCAAAGAGACCCAGTACTTC

clone size: NA
J gene: TRBJ1-2
V gene: TRBV5-1
D gene: TRBD1
CDR3 protein: CASSVDRANYGYTF
CDR3 DNA: TGCGCCAGCAGCGTGGACAGGGCGAACTATGGCTACACCTTC

clone size: NA
J gene: TRBJ1-3
V gene: TRBV19
D gene: NA
CDR3 protein: CASSRSSRLHSGNTIYF
CDR3 DNA: TGTGCCAGTAGTAGATCCTCGAGACTCCACTCTGGAAACACCATATATTTT

clone size: NA
J gene: TRBJ1-2
V gene: TRBV18
D gene: TRBD1
CDR3 protein: CASSDRAGYTF
CDR3 DNA: TGTGCCAGCTCCGACAGGGCTGGCTACACCTTC

clone size: NA
J gene: TRBJ2-1
V gene: TRBV4-1
D gene: TRBD2
CDR3 protein: CASSQDATGLAGEGEQFF
CDR3 DNA: TGCGCCAGCAGCCAAGACGCAACAGGACTAGCGGGAGAAGGCGAGCAGTTCTTC

clone size: NA
J gene: TRBJ2-5
V gene: TRBV11-1
D gene: TRBD1
CDR3 protein: CASRPGTGPQETQYF
CDR3 DNA: TGTGCCAGCAGACCCGGGACAGGGCCGCAAGAGACCCAGTACTTC

clone size: NA
J gene: TRBJ2-7
V gene: TRBV7-6
D gene: NA
CDR3 protein: CASSLAADGYEQYF
CDR3 DNA: TGTGCCAGCAGCTTAGCAGCGGACGGCTACGAGCAGTACTTC

clone size: NA
J gene: TRBJ2-7
V gene: TRBV29-1
D gene: TRBD2
CDR3 protein: CSVGGLAGYEQYF
CDR3 DNA: TGCAGCGTTGGGGGGCTAGCGGGATACGAGCAGTACTTC

clone size: NA
J gene: TRBJ2-4
V gene: TRBV9
D gene: NA
CDR3 protein: CASSVGPLGLAKNIQYF
CDR3 DNA: TGTGCCAGCAGCGTAGGTCCCCTAGGACTAGCCAAAAACATTCAGTACTTC

clone size: NA
J gene: TRBJ2-7
V gene: TRBV4-1
D gene: NA
CDR3 protein: CASSQDVLEGHIQNEQYF
CDR3 DNA: TGCGCCAGCAGCCAAGATGTGTTGGAGGGGCACATTCAGAACGAGCAGTACTTC